Detailed here is one T cell receptor (beta chain). Its antigen remains unidentified. The CDR3 length is 14 residues. Germline V gene data show CDR1 as LNHDA and CDR2 as SQIVND (reference sequence). V gave up 11 bases and J gave up 10 bases; unmatched junction bases: 14. The sample originates from a study of cytomegalovirus exposure and HLA in healthy donors. With 60 Vbeta and 13 Jbeta primers, the PCR was carried out. Sequencing used immunoSEQ multiplex PCR; TCRdb keeps in-frame clones, though not all of them. The sample lists about 150,000 clones; 65% to 85% were seen once. Among the donors, all were healthy bone marrow donors. Findings and limits, study-wide: Near-uniform donor sequencing depth was presumed by presence/absence analyses.

Material for sequencing was PBMCs. The V call is TRBV19, the J call TRBJ1-4; 9 bases map to TRBD1. The TCR sequence derives from a woman in her 40s in good health and CMV-seropositive. For the CDR3, the DNA is TGTGCCTCCCAGGGGGACAGGGTTGGGGGAAAACTGTTTTTT. This translates into CASQGDRVGGKLFF. Based on the CDR3 plus reference TRBV19 and TRBJ1-4, the full variable domain is DGGITQSPKYLFRKEGQNVTLSCEQNLNHDAMYWYRQDPGQGLRLIYYSQIVNDFQKGDIAEGYSVSREKKESFPLTVTSAQKNPTAFYLCASQGDRVGGKLFFGSGTQLSVL.